This T cell receptor beta chain was observed in a study of preoperative IRX-2 immunotherapy in early breast cancer. V shed 8 bases, J shed 11 bases, and the junction held 11 bases outside the gene matches. CDR3 size: 13 residues. The germline V gene encodes CDR1 MNHGY and CDR2 SAAAGT. Treatment of the sample: preoperative locoregional IRX-2 cytokine immunotherapy. This phase Ib study tested locoregional IRX-2 cytokine immunotherapy given before surgery. Assay: immunoSEQ multiplex PCR; the TCRdb copy retains only in-frame clones and omits some. The sample holds about 1,400 clones, around 69% seen once.

This rearrangement joins TRBV6-8 to TRBJ2-3; 9 bases fit TRBD2. Sequenced here: tumor tissue, sampled before IRX-2 immunotherapy. This TCR came from a human donor with breast cancer. In DNA form, the CDR3 reads TGTGCCAGCCGGGGACTAGCACTCGGCGGGCAGTATTTT. Translation: CASRGLALGGQYF.